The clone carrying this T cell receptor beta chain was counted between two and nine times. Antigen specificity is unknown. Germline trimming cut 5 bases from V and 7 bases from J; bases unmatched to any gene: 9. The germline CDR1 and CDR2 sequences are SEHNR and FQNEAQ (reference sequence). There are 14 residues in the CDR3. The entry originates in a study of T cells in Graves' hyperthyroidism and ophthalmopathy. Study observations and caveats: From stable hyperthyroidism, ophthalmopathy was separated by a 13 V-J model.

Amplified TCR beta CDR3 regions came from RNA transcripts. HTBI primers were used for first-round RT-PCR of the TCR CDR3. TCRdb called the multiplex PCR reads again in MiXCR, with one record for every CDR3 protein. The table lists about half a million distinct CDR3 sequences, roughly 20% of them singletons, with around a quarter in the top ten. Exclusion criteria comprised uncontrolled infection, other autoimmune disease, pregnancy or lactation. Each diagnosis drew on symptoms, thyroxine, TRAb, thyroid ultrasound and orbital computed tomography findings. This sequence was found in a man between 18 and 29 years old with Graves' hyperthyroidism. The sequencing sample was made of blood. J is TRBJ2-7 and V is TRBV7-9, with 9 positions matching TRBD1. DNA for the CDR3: TGTGCCAGCAGCGAGGGACAGGGTTTGGAAGAGCAGTACTTC. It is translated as CASSEGQGLEEQYF.